This entry lists 18 T cell receptor beta chains sequenced from one sample in a study of cytomegalovirus exposure and HLA in healthy donors. The study ran its PCR with 60 Vbeta and 13 Jbeta primers. Method: immunoSEQ multiplex PCR; TCRdb's copy keeps in-frame clones and lacks some. The sample lists 250,000 or so clones, around 81% seen once, with approximately 8.4% in the top ten. Source material: PBMCs. Receptor source: an older woman in good health and CMV-seropositive.

The rearrangement uses TRBV2 and TRBJ1-2; no reliable D call. Per the germline V gene, CDR1 is SNHLY and CDR2 is FYNNEI. The ends were cut back, 8 bases at V and 4 bases at J, with 26 bases in the middle. The CDR3 is made up of 17 amino acids. CDR3 sequence reads: CASGGGSLGSGSYGYTF. CDR3 DNA sequence: TGTGCCAGCGGCGGAGGCTCCCTGGGGAGTGGATCCTATGGCTACACCTTC.

The chain is built from TRBV5-6 and TRBJ1-2; D may be TRBD1 (6 bases). V lost 2 bases and J 0 bases, leaving 8 bases between the germline ends. Looked up from germline, CDR1 is SGHDT and CDR2 is YYEEEE. This CDR3 comprises 14 residues. The CDR3 sequence: CASSFGQPNYGYTF. In DNA form, the CDR3 reads TGTGCCAGCAGCTTCGGACAGCCTAACTATGGCTACACCTTC.

The chain links TRBV29-1 to TRBJ1-1; D is possibly TRBD1 (5 bases). Per germline, CDR1 SQVTM and CDR2 ANQGSEA. The V end was cut by 6 bases, the J end by 1 base, with 12 bases between. The CDR3 loop spans 13 amino acids. The CDR3, as DNA: TGCAGCGTGGCGCGGCAGGGGAACACTGAAGCTTTCTTT. Protein sequence: CSVARQGNTEAFF.

In DNA, the CDR3 is TGCAGCGTCGTCACAGGGGCGGTGCAGTATTTT. Protein: CSVVTGAVQYF. The chain couples TRBV29-1 to TRBJ2-3; 7 bases align to TRBD1. From germline, CDR1 is SQVTM and CDR2 ANQGSEA. There are 11 residues in the CDR3. V dropped 6 bases and J dropped 11; count of bases not matched to a gene: 8.

The V call is TRBV5-4, the J call TRBJ1-1; the match to TRBD1 covers 8 bases. CDR1 and CDR2 from the germline V gene are SGHNT and YYREEE (reference sequence). J lost 3 bases, V lost 7 bases, and 2 bases had no gene match. The CDR3 length is 12 residues. CDR3: CASGQGDTEAFF. The CDR3 coding sequence is TGTGCCAGCGGACAGGGAGACACTGAAGCTTTCTTT.

The chain recombines TRBV6-5 with TRBJ2-7; D unclear. The CDR3 is 15 amino acids. Germline-derived CDR1 and CDR2 are MNHEY and SVGAGI. V lost 2 bases to trimming and J lost 0 bases, with 11 bases between them. In nucleotides, the CDR3 is TGTGCCAGCAGTTACGATTACAGTAGCTCCTACGAGCAGTACTTC. This encodes CASSYDYSSSYEQYF.

This rearrangement joins TRBV5-6 to TRBJ1-1, with 7 nucleotides matching TRBD1. The CDR3 totals 16 residues. Germline V gives CDR1 SGHDT, CDR2 YYEEEE. With 3 bases clipped from V and 2 bases from J, the junction kept 10 bases outside the gene matches. For the CDR3, the DNA is TGTGCCAGCAGCTACCCCCCGGGACAGAGAAACACTGAAGCTTTCTTT. It translates to CASSYPPGQRNTEAFF.

The V call is TRBV10-3, the J call TRBJ2-3, with 14 bases that match TRBD2. Germline CDR1 is ENHRY and CDR2 is SYGVKD. The CDR3 is made up of 16 amino acids. Losses at the gene ends were 6 bases for V and 6 bases for J; bases not matched to a gene: 8. The CDR3 DNA reads as TGTGCCATCAGGACGGGACTAGCGGGAGCAAAGGATACGCAGTATTTT. Protein product: CAIRTGLAGAKDTQYF.

The chain joins TRBV5-1 to TRBJ2-7, with 8 bases lining up with TRBD2. The junction had 8 bases not matched to a gene; V was cut back by 2 bases and J by 1 base. The CDR3 is 16 amino acids. CDR1 is SGHRS and CDR2 is YFSETQ in the germline V gene. The CDR3, as DNA: TGCGCCAGCAGCTTTGCGGCTAGCGGGCCATCCTACGAGCAGTACTTC. Its translation is CASSFAASGPSYEQYF.

The chain recombines TRBV5-6 with TRBJ1-2; the D gene is possibly TRBD1 (6 bases). CDR1 is SGHDT and CDR2 is YYEEEE in the germline V gene. This CDR3 region has 13 residues. V was pared by 4 bases and J by 3 bases, with 10 bases between. The CDR3 spells CASSAQGDYGYTF. The CDR3 DNA reads as TGTGCCAGCAGCGCACAGGGAGACTATGGCTACACCTTC.

The V and J genes are TRBV6-6 and TRBJ1-1; D is unresolved. The CDR3 runs to 13 residues. In germline, CDR1 is MNHNY, CDR2 SVGAGI (reference sequence). The V end was cut by 7 bases, the J end by 3 bases, with 12 bases between. CDR3 sequence (DNA): TGTGCCAGCACGGTGGAGGTTTACACTGAAGCTTTCTTT. Translated, it gives CASTVEVYTEAFF.

Points on this clone: Other nucleotide sequences from this sample produce the same CDR3. This chain uses TRBV19 with TRBJ1-1; D may be TRBD1 (5 bases). Trimming removed 1 base from V and 0 bases from J, with 6 bases in between. This CDR3 is built from 14 residues. Germline CDR1 and CDR2: LNHDA and SQIVND (reference sequence). CDR3 bases: TGTGCCAGTAGTATAGCAGGGATGAACACTGAAGCTTTCTTT. Translated, it gives CASSIAGMNTEAFF.

The rearrangement joins TRBV4-1 to TRBJ2-3; tentatively, D is TRBD2 (6 bases). CDR3 length: 13 amino acids. Trimming removed 8 bases at V and 3 bases at J, with 12 bases between. Germline V gene lookup returns CDR1 MGHRA and CDR2 YSYEKL. CDR3 in amino acids: CASEDRETDTQYF. In DNA, the CDR3 is TGCGCCAGCGAGGATCGGGAGACAGATACGCAGTATTTT.

The chain carries TRBV10-3 and TRBJ2-6, with a weak D call TRBD1 (6 bases). V lost 7 bases to trimming and J lost 0 bases, with 13 bases between them. This CDR3 comprises 16 residues. Per germline, CDR1 ENHRY and CDR2 SYGVKD. DNA of the CDR3: TGTGCCATCACCGAGGACAGAAGCTCTGGGGCCAACGTCCTGACTTTC. It is translated as CAITEDRSSGANVLTF.

The CDR3 coding sequence is TGTGCCAGCAGCTTAGATCCGGGGGCTAGCGGGACTAGTGAGCAGTTCTTC. Protein: CASSLDPGASGTSEQFF. This chain links TRBV13 with TRBJ2-1; the match to TRBD2 covers 9 bases. In germline, CDR1 is PRHDT, CDR2 FYEKMQ (reference sequence). The CDR3 totals 17 residues. The ends lost 1 base at V and 9 bases at J; junction bases unmatched: 13.

The table lists this clone with a count of one. The CDR3 reads CASSDGTGRISRQPQHF. Written as DNA, the CDR3 is TGTGCCAGCAGTGATGGGACAGGGCGAATATCCAGGCAGCCCCAGCATTTT. The rearrangement uses TRBV2 and TRBJ1-5; TRBD1 matches at 9 bases. Germline-derived CDR1 and CDR2 are SNHLY and FYNNEI. The J segment lost 7 bases and the V segment lost 3 bases, leaving 13 bases of the junction unmatched. This CDR3 region has 17 residues.

The chain links TRBV5-3 to TRBJ1-3; D remains unclear. TRBV5-3 is sorted into the ORF group, with uncertain function. Trimming left V 0 bases short and J 0 bases short, with 7 bases between. This CDR3 is built from 15 residues. For the CDR3, the DNA is TGTGCCAGAAGCTTGGCGAGGTACTCTGGAAACACCATATATTTT. Amino acid sequence: CARSLARYSGNTIYF.

The V gene is TRBV6-1, the J gene TRBJ1-2, with no clear D. Trimming took 3 bases from V and 2 from J, leaving 7 bases between them. There are 13 residues in the CDR3. Germline CDR1 MNHNS, CDR2 SASEGT. CDR3 nucleotides: TGTGCCAGCAGTGACAATTTGAACTATGGCTACACCTTC. It specifies CASSDNLNYGYTF.